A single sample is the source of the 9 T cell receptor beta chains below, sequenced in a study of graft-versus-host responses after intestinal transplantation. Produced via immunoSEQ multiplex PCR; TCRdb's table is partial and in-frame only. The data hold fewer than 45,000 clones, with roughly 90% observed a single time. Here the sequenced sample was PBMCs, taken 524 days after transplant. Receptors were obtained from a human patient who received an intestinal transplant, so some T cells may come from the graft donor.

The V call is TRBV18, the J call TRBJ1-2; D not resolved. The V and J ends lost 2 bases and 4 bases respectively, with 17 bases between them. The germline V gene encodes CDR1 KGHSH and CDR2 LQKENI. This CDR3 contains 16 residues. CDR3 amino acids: CASSPNRSVPFYGYTF. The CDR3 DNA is TGTGCCAGCTCACCAAACAGAAGCGTTCCTTTCTATGGCTACACCTTC.

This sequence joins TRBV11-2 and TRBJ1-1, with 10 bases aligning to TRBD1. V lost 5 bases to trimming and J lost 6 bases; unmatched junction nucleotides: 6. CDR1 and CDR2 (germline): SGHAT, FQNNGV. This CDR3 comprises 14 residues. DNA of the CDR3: TGTGCCAGCAGCCTGGACAGGGGGAGCCCTGAAGCTTTCTTT. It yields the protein CASSLDRGSPEAFF. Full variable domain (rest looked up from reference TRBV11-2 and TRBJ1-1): EAGVAQSPRYKIIEKRQSVAFWCNPISGHATLYWYQQILGQGPKLLIQFQNNGVVDDSQLPKDRFSAERLKGVDSTLKIQPAKLEDSAVYLCASSLDRGSPEAFFGQGTRLTVV.

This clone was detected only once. The CDR3, as DNA: TGTGCCAGCAGCTTAGGTTTGTTTCGACTAGCGGAGTCTGCGGAGCAGTTCTTC. Its translation: CASSLGLFRLAESAEQFF. The gene calls are TRBV7-8 and TRBJ2-1, with 9 bases fitting TRBD2. This CDR3 is built from 18 residues. The V gene end was trimmed by 1 base and the J gene end by 10 bases; junction bases not matched to a gene: 17. Germline assignment: CDR1 SGHVS and CDR2 FQNEAQ.

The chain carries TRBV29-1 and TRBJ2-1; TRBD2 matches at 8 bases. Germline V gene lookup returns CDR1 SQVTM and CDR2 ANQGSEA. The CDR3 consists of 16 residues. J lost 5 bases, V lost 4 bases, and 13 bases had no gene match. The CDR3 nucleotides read TGCAGCGTTGCCCCGCCGTTGACTAGCGCAAACAATGAGCAGTTCTTC. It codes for CSVAPPLTSANNEQFF.

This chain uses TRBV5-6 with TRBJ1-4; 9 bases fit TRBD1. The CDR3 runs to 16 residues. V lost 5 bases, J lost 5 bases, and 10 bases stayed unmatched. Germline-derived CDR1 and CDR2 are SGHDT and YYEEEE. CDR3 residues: CASRGYRGPGNEKLFF. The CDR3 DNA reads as TGTGCCAGCAGAGGATACAGGGGGCCGGGGAATGAAAAACTGTTTTTT.

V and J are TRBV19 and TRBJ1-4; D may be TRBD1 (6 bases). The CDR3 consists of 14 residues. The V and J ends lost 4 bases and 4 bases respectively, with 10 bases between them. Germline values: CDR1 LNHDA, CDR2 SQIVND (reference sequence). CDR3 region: CASSTTGYNEKLFF. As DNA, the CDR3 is TGTGCCAGTAGTACGACAGGATATAATGAAAAACTGTTTTTT.

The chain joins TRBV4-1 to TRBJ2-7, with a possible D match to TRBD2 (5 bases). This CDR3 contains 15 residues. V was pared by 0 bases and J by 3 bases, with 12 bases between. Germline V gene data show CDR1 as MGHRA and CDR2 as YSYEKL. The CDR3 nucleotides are TGCGCCAGCAGCCAAGATGGCCTAGCCGGCTACGAGCAGTACTTC. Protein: CASSQDGLAGYEQYF.

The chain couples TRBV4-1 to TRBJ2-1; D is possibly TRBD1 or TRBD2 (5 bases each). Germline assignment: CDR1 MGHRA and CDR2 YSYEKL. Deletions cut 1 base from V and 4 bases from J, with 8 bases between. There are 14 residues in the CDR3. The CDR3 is CASSQGGPYNEQFF. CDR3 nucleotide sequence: TGCGCCAGCAGCCAAGGGGGACCATACAATGAGCAGTTCTTC.

The CDR3 loop is CASSWADRGTEAFF. The CDR3 DNA sequence: TGTGCCAGCAGCTGGGCGGACAGGGGGACTGAAGCTTTCTTT. The chain couples TRBV5-5 to TRBJ1-1; 10 bases map to TRBD1. Germline trimming cut 3 bases from V and 5 bases from J; bases unmatched to any gene: 4. The germline V gene encodes CDR1 SGHKS and CDR2 YYEKEE (reference sequence). The CDR3 totals 14 residues.